Described below is a single TCR beta chain sequence and its context. This entry is derived from a study of blood T cell repertoires in COVID-19. The wider study: Italy, Spain and the United States were the sources of the convalescent and acute COVID-19 samples.

The germline V gene has CDR1 SEHNR and CDR2 FQNEAQ (reference sequence). V dropped 4 bases and J dropped 4; count of bases not matched to a gene: 16. The CDR3 spans 18 residues. Authors' methods: Amplification with reference gene primers provided the estimates of nucleated cell counts. Libraries were prepared by immunoSEQ multiplex PCR; TCRdb keeps only in-frame clonotypes and omits some of them. The DNA gave D and trimming, while V, J and clone size come from that table. Of some 300,000 clones in the sample, around 86% were seen once. The sequence came from a man between 65 and 80 years old with acute or convalescent COVID-19. The chain couples TRBV7-9 to TRBJ1-5; 7 bases are a match to TRBD1. The sequenced sample was peripheral blood. The DNA for the CDR3 is TGTGCCAGCAGCTCTTCTTCCAATTCCAAGGGGGCGAATCAGCCCCAGCATTTT. It encodes CASSSSSNSKGANQPQHF.